These T cell receptor beta chains were read from a single sample in a study of T cells in Graves' hyperthyroidism and ophthalmopathy. TCRdb used MiXCR to reprocess the multiplex PCR reads, holding one entry per CDR3 protein. The top ten hold 13% of the sample, which has roughly 250,000 distinct CDR3 sequences, about 14% seen once. The sequencing sample was made of blood. The origin of the receptors is a woman aged 40 to 49 with Graves' hyperthyroidism that later progressed to Graves' ophthalmopathy. CDR3s include the opening cysteine and the closing phenylalanine or tryptophan. The order of the fields is clone size, D gene, V gene, J gene, CDR3 DNA, CDR3 protein. A D gene is named only where the DNA matches it firmly. A clone size is listed for some rows: how often the clone was seen (once, few, many), or a class if it is expanded.

-,TRBD2,TRBV15,TRBJ2-1,TGTGCCACCAGCAAATCCGGGACTAGCCGCAATGAGCAGTTCTTC,CATSKSGTSRNEQFF
many,TRBD2,TRBV13,TRBJ2-1,TGTGCCAGCAGCTCACTATTAGCGGGAGGTGAGCAGTTCTTC,CASSSLLAGGEQFF
few,TRBD2,TRBV20-1,TRBJ2-5,TGCAGTGCTAGGCTAGCGGGAGGATGGGAGACCCAGTACTTC,CSARLAGGWETQYF
few,-,TRBV4-1,TRBJ2-1,TGCGCCAGCAGCCAAGTAGTAGCGGACAATGAGCAGTTCTTC,CASSQVVADNEQFF
-,-,TRBV7-9,TRBJ2-1,TGTGCCAGCAACTGGTGGGGAGCGGCCTACAATGAGCAGTTCTTC,CASNWWGAAYNEQFF
many,-,TRBV28,TRBJ2-1,TGTGCCAGCAGTCCCAACGACCTATACAATGAGCAGTTCTTC,CASSPNDLYNEQFF
many,-,TRBV28,TRBJ1-1,TGTGCCAGCAGTTTCGAGGGGCTCATGAACACTGAAGCTTTCTTT,CASSFEGLMNTEAFF
many,-,TRBV5-8,TRBJ1-2,TGTGCCAGCAGCCTGTCGGGGGGCTATGGCTACACCTTC,CASSLSGGYGYTF
few,TRBD2,TRBV20-1,TRBJ2-2,TGCAGTGCCCCCCGGGCTAGCGGGATTGCCGGGGAGCTGTTTTTT,CSAPRASGIAGELFF
-,-,TRBV12-3/TRBV12-4,TRBJ2-3,TGTGCCAGCAGTTTATCAGGGGTAAATACGCAGTATTTT,CASSLSGVNTQYF
once,-,TRBV2,TRBJ1-1,TGTGCCAGCACTGGACTGCCGAACACTGAAGCTTTCTTT,CASTGLPNTEAFF
-,TRBD1,TRBV19,TRBJ2-4,TGTGCCAGTAGCGGGACAGGTCGAGGGTACTTC,CASSGTGRGYF
-,-,TRBV14,TRBJ1-1,TGTGCCAGCAGCCAGGGTATATCCCCCATCCCCGTAAACACTGAAGCTTTCTTT,CASSQGISPIPVNTEAFF
few,TRBD1,TRBV7-9,TRBJ1-2,TGTGCCAGCAAAGAGGGGACAGGGGGCCGTGGCTACACCTTC,CASKEGTGGRGYTF
many,TRBD2,TRBV5-1,TRBJ2-1,TGCGCCAGCAGCCCAGTAGTGCTAGCGGGACCAGGTTTAAGAAATGAGCAGTTCTTC,CASSPVVLAGPGLRNEQFF
many,-,TRBV11-3,TRBJ2-3,TGTGCCAGCAGTCCACCCGAGGATACGCAGTATTTT,CASSPPEDTQYF
many,-,TRBV28,TRBJ1-5,TGTGCCAGCAGGGGTAGGACAGTTTACAATCAGCCCCAGCATTTT,CASRGRTVYNQPQHF
many,-,TRBV27,TRBJ2-7,TGTGCCAGCGGTAATCCCTACGAGCAGTACTTC,CASGNPYEQYF
few,-,TRBV3-1,TRBJ1-6,TGTGCCAGCAGCCAAGCGTTGAATTCACCCCTCCACTTT,CASSQALNSPLHF
many,TRBD2,TRBV20-1,TRBJ2-5,TGCAGTGCTCCACCGGCGGGAGCATGGGAGACCCAGTACTTC,CSAPPAGAWETQYF
many,TRBD2,TRBV6-1,TRBJ2-7,TGTGCCAGCAGTGAAGCGGGAGGACTAGCCTACTACGAGCAGTACTTC,CASSEAGGLAYYEQYF
many,-,TRBV4-1,TRBJ1-2,TGCGCCAGCAGCCAAGTCAACCATAACTATGGCTACACCTTC,CASSQVNHNYGYTF
-,-,TRBV20-1,TRBJ1-2,TGCAGTGCTAGAACAGATAATGGCTACACCTTC,CSARTDNGYTF
many,-,TRBV28,TRBJ2-3,TGTGCCAGCAGTTTTCCCATTTTAGCGGCCACAGATACGCAGTATTTT,CASSFPILAATDTQYF
many,-,TRBV6-5,TRBJ2-1,TGTGCCAGCAGTTACGAGGGAGCCACCGGGTATGAGCAGTTCTTC,CASSYEGATGYEQFF
-,-,TRBV12-5,TRBJ2-5,TGTGCTAGTGCCTTGGGGGCAGGCCCGAAACGCGAGACCCAGTACTTC,CASALGAGPKRETQYF
many,TRBD1,TRBV20-1,TRBJ1-1,TGCAGTGCTAGAGATAAGGGGGTCGGGACAGCCCTTTTCAACACTGAAGCTTTCTTT,CSARDKGVGTALFNTEAFF
many,-,TRBV18,TRBJ2-5,TGTGCCAGCTCACCTGGGACGGCACAAGAGACCCAGTACTTC,CASSPGTAQETQYF
many,-,TRBV28,TRBJ2-5,TGTGCCAGCAGCGGTGGCATAGAGACCCAGTACTTC,CASSGGIETQYF
many,TRBD2,TRBV27,TRBJ2-7,TGTGCCAGCAGTCCACTCCCCGGGACTAGCGGGACCTACTACTACGAGCAGTACTTC,CASSPLPGTSGTYYYEQYF
few,-,TRBV11-2,TRBJ1-1,TGTGCCAGCAGCTCGAAAGGAAGCACTGAAGCTTTCTTT,CASSSKGSTEAFF
few,-,TRBV11-3,TRBJ2-2,TGTGCCAGCAGCTCCCCTACGAACACCGGGGAGCCGTTTTTT,CASSSPTNTGEPFF
many,-,TRBV20-1,TRBJ2-4,TGCAGTGCTAGGTCCGGACACACGAAAAACATTCAGTACTTC,CSARSGHTKNIQYF
many,-,TRBV11-2,TRBJ2-3,TGTGCCAGCAGCTTAGGACTGGACGCATGGAGCCCCTATACGCAGTATTTT,CASSLGLDAWSPYTQYF
many,-,TRBV20-1,TRBJ1-2,TGCAGTGCTCCACCCCTCGGGTATGGCTACACCTTC,CSAPPLGYGYTF
many,-,TRBV19,TRBJ2-7,TGTGCCAGTAGTCCGGGGACGCCCTCCGAGCAGTACTTC,CASSPGTPSEQYF
-,-,TRBV6-4,TRBJ1-5,TGTGCCAGCAGAGCAGTTGGAACCAATCAGCTCCAGCATTTT,CASRAVGTNQLQHF
many,-,TRBV24-1,TRBJ1-5,TGTGCCACCAGTGATTCAGTCTATAGCAATCAGCCCCAGCATTTT,CATSDSVYSNQPQHF
many,TRBD2,TRBV6-2/TRBV6-3,TRBJ2-1,TGTGCCAGCAGTTCAAGCGGGAGGGGGGGGGAGCAGTTCTTC,CASSSSGRGGEQFF
-,-,TRBV25-1,TRBJ2-5,TGTGCCAGCAGTGAATGGGGCCGAGGCAGTTACCAAGAGACCCAGTACTTC,CASSEWGRGSYQETQYF
once,-,TRBV4-1,TRBJ2-7,TGCGCCAGCAGCCAAGATAGGACAGCCTTCTACGAGCAGTACTTC,CASSQDRTAFYEQYF
few,TRBD1,TRBV7-3,TRBJ2-3,TGTGCCAGCAGCTTAAATCCCGGGACAGGGTGGGGAGATACGCAGTATTTT,CASSLNPGTGWGDTQYF
-,-,TRBV2,TRBJ2-6,TGTGCCAGCAGTGAAGTGGGAACTGGGGCCAACGTCCTGACTTTC,CASSEVGTGANVLTF
many,-,TRBV11-1,TRBJ2-5,TGTGCCAGCAGCTCCTCGGGGGTTCAAGAGACCCAGTACTTC,CASSSSGVQETQYF
many,TRBD2,TRBV12-3/TRBV12-4,TRBJ2-1,TGTGCCAGCAGTTTAAAGCGGGAGGGTGAGCAGTTCTTC,CASSLKREGEQFF
many,-,TRBV3-1,TRBJ1-1,TGTGCCAGCAGCCATACGACGAAGGACACTGAAGCTTTCTTT,CASSHTTKDTEAFF
many,TRBD2,TRBV6-1,TRBJ2-7,TGTGCCAGCAGCCCCGGGACTAGGCCCTACGAGCAGTACTTC,CASSPGTRPYEQYF
many,-,TRBV19,TRBJ1-2,TGTGCCAGTAGTATAGAGACAACCGGCTACACCTTC,CASSIETTGYTF
-,TRBD2,TRBV12-3/TRBV12-4,TRBJ2-2,TGTGCCAGCAGGAGACTAGCGGGACGTTCGGCGAACACCGGGGAGCTGTTTTTT,CASRRLAGRSANTGELFF
many,-,TRBV9,TRBJ2-7,TGTGCCAGCAGCGTATCTTGGGGCGTGGGGTACGAGCAGTACTTC,CASSVSWGVGYEQYF
many,-,TRBV18,TRBJ2-5,TGTGCCAGCTCACCGAGGGACTCGGAGACCCAGTACTTC,CASSPRDSETQYF
many,-,TRBV9,TRBJ1-1,TGTGCCAGCAGCCGGAGGGGCATCCCAGAAGCTTTCTTT,CASSRRGIPEAFF
many,TRBD2,TRBV10-3,TRBJ2-7,TGTGCCATCAGTCTCTCCGGGACTAGCGTCAACGAGCAGTACTTC,CAISLSGTSVNEQYF
many,TRBD1,TRBV6-1,TRBJ2-2,TGTGCCAGCAGACCCAGACAGGGGGATTTTACCGGGGAGCTGTTTTTT,CASRPRQGDFTGELFF
many,-,TRBV2,TRBJ2-3,TGTGCCACCCCACATTACACAGATACGCAGTATTTT,CATPHYTDTQYF
-,-,TRBV30,TRBJ1-2,TGTGCCTGGAGTGTAGGGCGGAGCTATGGCTACACCTTC,CAWSVGRSYGYTF
few,TRBD2,TRBV29-1,TRBJ2-7,TGCAGCGTTGAAGGGACTAGCGGTAGCTCCTACGAGCAGTACTTC,CSVEGTSGSSYEQYF
-,TRBD2,TRBV14,TRBJ2-1,TGTGCCAGCAGCCAAGTTCTACGTAGCGGGAGGGATACCTACAATGAGCAGTTCTTC,CASSQVLRSGRDTYNEQFF
few,TRBD2,TRBV27,TRBJ2-3,TGTGCCAGCAAAGCATCCGGGACTAGCGGAACCACAGATACGCAGTATTTT,CASKASGTSGTTDTQYF
few,-,TRBV6-1,TRBJ2-2,TGTGCCAGCAGACATAACTCTGGGAGAACCGGGGAGCTGTTTTTT,CASRHNSGRTGELFF